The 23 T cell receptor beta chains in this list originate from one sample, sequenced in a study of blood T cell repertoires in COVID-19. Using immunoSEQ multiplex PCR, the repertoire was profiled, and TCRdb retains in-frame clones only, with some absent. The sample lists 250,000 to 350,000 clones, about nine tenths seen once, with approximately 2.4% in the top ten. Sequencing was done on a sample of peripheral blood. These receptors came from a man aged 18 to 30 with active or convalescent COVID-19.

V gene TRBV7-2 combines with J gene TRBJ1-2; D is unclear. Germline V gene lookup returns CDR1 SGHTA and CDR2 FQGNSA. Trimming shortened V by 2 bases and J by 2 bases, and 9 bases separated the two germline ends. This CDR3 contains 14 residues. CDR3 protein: CASSLNGQNYGYTF. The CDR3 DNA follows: TGTGCCAGCAGCTTAAATGGGCAGAACTATGGCTACACCTTC.

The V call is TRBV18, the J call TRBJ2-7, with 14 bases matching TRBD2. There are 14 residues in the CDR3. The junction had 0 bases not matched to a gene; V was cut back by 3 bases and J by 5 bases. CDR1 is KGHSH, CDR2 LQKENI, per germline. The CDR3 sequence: CASSPGLAGDEQYF. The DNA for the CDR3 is TGTGCCAGCTCACCGGGACTAGCGGGAGACGAGCAGTACTTC.

CDR3 nucleotide sequence: TGTGCCACCAGTGATTCGAGCGGGAGAGGTAAAACCGGGGAGCTGTTTTTT. Encoded protein: CATSDSSGRGKTGELFF. The chain carries TRBV24-1 and TRBJ2-2; 8 nucleotides line up with TRBD2. Germline lookup yields CDR1 KGHDR and CDR2 SFDVKD. Trimming cost V 2 bases and J 5 bases; bases outside gene matches: 9. This CDR3 comprises 17 residues.

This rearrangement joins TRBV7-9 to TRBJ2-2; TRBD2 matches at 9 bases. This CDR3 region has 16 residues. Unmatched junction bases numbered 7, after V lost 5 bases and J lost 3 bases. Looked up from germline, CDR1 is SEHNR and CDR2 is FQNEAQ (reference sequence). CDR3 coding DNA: TGTGCCAGCAGCCATTTAGCGGGGGCCGACACCGGGGAGCTGTTTTTT. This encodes CASSHLAGADTGELFF. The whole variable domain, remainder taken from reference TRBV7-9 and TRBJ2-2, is DTGVSQNPRHKITKRGQNVTFRCDPISEHNRLYWYRQTLGQGPEFLTYFQNEAQLEKSRLLSDRFSAERPKGSFSTLEIQRTEQGDSAMYLCASSHLAGADTGELFFGEGSRLTVL.

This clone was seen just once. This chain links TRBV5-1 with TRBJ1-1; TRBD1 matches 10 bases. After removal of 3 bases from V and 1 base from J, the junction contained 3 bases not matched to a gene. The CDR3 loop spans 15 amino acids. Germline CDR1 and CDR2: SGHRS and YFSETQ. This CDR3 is CASSSGTGENTEAFF. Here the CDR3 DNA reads TGCGCCAGCAGCTCGGGGACAGGGGAGAACACTGAAGCTTTCTTT.

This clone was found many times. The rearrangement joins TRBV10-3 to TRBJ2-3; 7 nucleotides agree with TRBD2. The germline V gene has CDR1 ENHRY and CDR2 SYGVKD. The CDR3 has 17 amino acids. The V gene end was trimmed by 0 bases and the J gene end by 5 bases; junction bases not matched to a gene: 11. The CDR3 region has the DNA TGTGCCATCAGTGAGTCCGGAGGCGGGGGAGGCGAAGATACGCAGTATTTT. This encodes CAISESGGGGGEDTQYF.

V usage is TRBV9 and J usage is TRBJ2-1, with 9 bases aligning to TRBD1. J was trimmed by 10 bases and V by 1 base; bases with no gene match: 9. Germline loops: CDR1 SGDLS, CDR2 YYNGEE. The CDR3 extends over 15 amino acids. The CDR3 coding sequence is TGTGCCAGCAGCGTAAAAGGGACAGGGCCTCTAGAGCAGTTCTTC. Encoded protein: CASSVKGTGPLEQFF.

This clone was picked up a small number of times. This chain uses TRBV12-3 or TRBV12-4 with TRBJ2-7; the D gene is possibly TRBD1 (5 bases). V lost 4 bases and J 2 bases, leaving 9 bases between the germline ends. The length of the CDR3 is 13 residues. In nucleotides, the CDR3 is TGTGCCAGCAGTTGGGGCCCTACCTACGAGCAGTACTTC. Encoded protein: CASSWGPTYEQYF.

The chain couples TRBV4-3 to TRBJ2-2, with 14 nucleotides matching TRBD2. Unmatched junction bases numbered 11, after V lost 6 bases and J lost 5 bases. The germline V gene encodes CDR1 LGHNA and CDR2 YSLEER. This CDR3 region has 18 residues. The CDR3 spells CASRKRGTSGGWTGELFF. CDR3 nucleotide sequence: TGCGCCAGCAGGAAACGAGGGACTAGCGGGGGATGGACCGGGGAGCTGTTTTTT.

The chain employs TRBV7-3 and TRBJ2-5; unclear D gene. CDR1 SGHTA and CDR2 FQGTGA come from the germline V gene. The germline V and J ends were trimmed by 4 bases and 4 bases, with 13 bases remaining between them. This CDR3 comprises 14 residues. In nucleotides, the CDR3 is TGTGCCAGCAGCTACCCGGCTAGATTAGAGACCCAGTACTTC. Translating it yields CASSYPARLETQYF.

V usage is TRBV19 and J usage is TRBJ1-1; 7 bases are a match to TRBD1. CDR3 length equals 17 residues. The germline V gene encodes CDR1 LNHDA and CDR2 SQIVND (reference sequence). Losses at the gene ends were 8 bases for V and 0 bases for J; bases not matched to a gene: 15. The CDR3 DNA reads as TGTGCCAGTCACCGCGAAACGAAGACAGGGATGAACACTGAAGCTTTCTTT. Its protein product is CASHRETKTGMNTEAFF.

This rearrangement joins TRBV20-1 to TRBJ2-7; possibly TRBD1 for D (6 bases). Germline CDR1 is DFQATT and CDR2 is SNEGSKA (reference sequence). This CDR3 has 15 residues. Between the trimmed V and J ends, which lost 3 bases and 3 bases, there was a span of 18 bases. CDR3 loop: CSASPPGHPYYEQYF. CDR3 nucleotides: TGCAGTGCTAGTCCACCGGGACACCCGTACTACGAGCAGTACTTC.

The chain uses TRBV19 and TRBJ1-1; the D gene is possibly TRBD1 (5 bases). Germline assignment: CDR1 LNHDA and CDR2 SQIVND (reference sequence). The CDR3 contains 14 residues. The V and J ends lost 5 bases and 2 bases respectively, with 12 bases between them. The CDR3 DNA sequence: TGTGCCAGTAGTCCCCGGACACACAACACTGAAGCTTTCTTT. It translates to CASSPRTHNTEAFF.

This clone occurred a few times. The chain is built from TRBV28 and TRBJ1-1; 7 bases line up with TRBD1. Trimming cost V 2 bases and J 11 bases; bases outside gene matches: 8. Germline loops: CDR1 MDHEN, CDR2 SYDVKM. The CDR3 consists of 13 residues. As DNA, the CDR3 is TGTGCCAGCAGTTTAGGCCGGGACAGAGGCGCTTTCTTT. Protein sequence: CASSLGRDRGAFF.

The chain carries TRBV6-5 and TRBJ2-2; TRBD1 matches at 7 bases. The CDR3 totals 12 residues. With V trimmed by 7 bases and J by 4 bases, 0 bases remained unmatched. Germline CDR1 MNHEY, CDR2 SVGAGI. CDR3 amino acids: CASNRGTGELFF. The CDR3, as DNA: TGTGCCAGCAACAGGGGCACCGGGGAGCTGTTTTTT.

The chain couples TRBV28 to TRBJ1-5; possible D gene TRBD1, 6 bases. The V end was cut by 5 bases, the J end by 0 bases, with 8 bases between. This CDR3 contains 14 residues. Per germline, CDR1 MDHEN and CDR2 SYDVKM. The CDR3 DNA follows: TGTGCCAGCAGTAGGGGGGGTAGCAATCAGCCCCAGCATTTT. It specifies CASSRGGSNQPQHF. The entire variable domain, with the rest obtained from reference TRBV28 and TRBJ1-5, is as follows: DVKVTQSSRYLVKRTGEKVFLECVQDMDHENMFWYRQDPGLGLRLIYFSYDVKMKEKGDIPEGYSVSREKKERFSLILESASTNQTSMYLCASSRGGSNQPQHFGDGTRLSIL.

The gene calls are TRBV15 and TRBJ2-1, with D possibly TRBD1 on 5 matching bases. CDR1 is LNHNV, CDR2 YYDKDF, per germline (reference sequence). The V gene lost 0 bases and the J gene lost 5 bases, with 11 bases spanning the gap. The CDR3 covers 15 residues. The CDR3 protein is CATSRDLGQHNEQFF. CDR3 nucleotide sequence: TGTGCCACCAGCAGAGATTTGGGGCAGCACAATGAGCAGTTCTTC.

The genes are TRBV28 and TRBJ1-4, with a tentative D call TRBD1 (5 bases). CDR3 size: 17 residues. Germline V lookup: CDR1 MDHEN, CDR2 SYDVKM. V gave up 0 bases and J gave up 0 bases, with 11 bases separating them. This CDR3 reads CASSLWTTGATNEKLFF. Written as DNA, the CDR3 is TGTGCCAGCAGTTTATGGACCACAGGCGCAACTAATGAAAAACTGTTTTTT.

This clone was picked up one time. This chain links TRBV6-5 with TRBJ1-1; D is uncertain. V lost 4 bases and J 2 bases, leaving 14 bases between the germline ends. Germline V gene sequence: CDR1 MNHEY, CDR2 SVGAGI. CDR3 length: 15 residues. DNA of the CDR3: TGTGCCAGCAGTTGGGTAGCCCATATCAACACTGAAGCTTTCTTT. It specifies CASSWVAHINTEAFF.

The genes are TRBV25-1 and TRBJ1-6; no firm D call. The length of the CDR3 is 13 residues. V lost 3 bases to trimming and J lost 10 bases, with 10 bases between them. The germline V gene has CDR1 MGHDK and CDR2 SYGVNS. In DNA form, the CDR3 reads TGTGCCAGCAGTGAGGGCTCTGGCTCACCCCTCCACTTT. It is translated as CASSEGSGSPLHF.

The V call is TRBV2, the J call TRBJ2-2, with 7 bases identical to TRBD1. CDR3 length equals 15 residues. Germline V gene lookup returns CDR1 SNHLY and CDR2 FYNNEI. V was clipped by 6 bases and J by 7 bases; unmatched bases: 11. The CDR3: CASRESTGAVGELFF. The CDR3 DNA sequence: TGTGCCAGCAGGGAGAGTACAGGGGCCGTCGGGGAGCTGTTTTTT.

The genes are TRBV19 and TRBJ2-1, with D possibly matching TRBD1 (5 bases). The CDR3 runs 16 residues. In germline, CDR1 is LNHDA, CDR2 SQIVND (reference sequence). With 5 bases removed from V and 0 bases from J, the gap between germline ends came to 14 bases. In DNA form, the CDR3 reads TGTGCCAGTAGTCCACAACAGGAGATCTCCTACAATGAGCAGTTCTTC. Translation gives CASSPQQEISYNEQFF.

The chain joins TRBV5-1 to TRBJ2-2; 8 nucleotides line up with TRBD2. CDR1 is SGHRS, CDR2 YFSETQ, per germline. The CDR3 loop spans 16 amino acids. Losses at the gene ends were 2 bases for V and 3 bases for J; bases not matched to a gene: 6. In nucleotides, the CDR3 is TGCGCCAGCAGCTTCCGGAGCGGGGGATACACCGGGGAGCTGTTTTTT. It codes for CASSFRSGGYTGELFF.